The 21 T cell receptor beta chains in this list originate from one sample, sequenced in a study of Graves' ophthalmopathy and Graves' hyperthyroidism. As the template, RNA transcripts were used to amplify TCR beta CDR3 regions. First-round RT-PCR employed HTBI primers, with a second-round multiplex PCR after it. TCRdb re-analysed the multiplex PCR reads in MiXCR, keeping a single row per CDR3 protein. The data show some 170,000 distinct CDR3 sequences, with roughly two fifths seen just once and roughly 9% held by the top ten. The sample comprised peripheral blood. These receptors originate from a man under 40 with Graves' ophthalmopathy.

This clonotype was detected many times. This chain links TRBV28 with TRBJ2-5, with D perhaps TRBD2 (7 bases). The CDR3 covers 17 residues. Germline assignment: CDR1 MDHEN and CDR2 SYDVKM. Trimming cost V 4 bases and J 3 bases, with 21 bases left between them. CDR3 bases: TGTGCCAGCAGTTCCCTGAGCTTAAGGGGGGGGAAAGAGACCCAGTACTTC. This sequence encodes CASSSLSLRGGKETQYF.

This clonotype was seen only a few times. The junction does not match germline at one end; this may be a read error. This chain uses TRBV6-1 with TRBJ2-7; TRBD1 matches 8 bases. CDR3 size: 14 residues. Germline V gene sequence: CDR1 MNHNS, CDR2 SASEGT. The CDR3 sequence is CASREGQAQRIPPF. The CDR3 nucleotides read TGTGCCAGCAGGGAGGGACAGGCCCAACGCATACCCCCCTTC.

The V and J genes are TRBV20-1 and TRBJ1-6; TRBD1 is a possible D gene (5 bases). There are 13 residues in the CDR3. Germline CDR1 is DFQATT and CDR2 is SNEGSKA (reference sequence). Trimming cost V 5 bases and J 14 bases, with 19 bases left between them. CDR3 in DNA: TGCAGTGCTCGGGGACTAGCGGGAGAGTCCCTCCACTTT. Encoded protein: CSARGLAGESLHF.

This clonotype showed up many times. The V call is TRBV28, the J call TRBJ2-7; 7 nucleotides align to TRBD2. The junction had 8 bases not matched to a gene; V was cut back by 7 bases and J by 2 bases. The CDR3 has 14 residues. The germline V gene has CDR1 MDHEN and CDR2 SYDVKM. The CDR3 nucleotides read TGTGCCAGCAACCTTAGTGGGAGGGCCTACGAGCAGTACTTC. Translated, it gives CASNLSGRAYEQYF.

This clonotype was recorded many times. This rearrangement joins TRBV4-1 to TRBJ2-7, with D possibly being TRBD2 (6 bases). The V end lost 0 bases, the J end lost 3 bases, and 18 bases lay between the germline ends. The germline CDR1 and CDR2 sequences are MGHRA and YSYEKL. The CDR3 runs 17 residues. This chain's CDR3 is CASSQDRLAARYYEQYF. The CDR3 region has the DNA TGCGCCAGCAGCCAAGACCGATTAGCGGCCCGCTACTACGAGCAGTACTTC.

Many counts were recorded for this clonotype. The V and J genes are TRBV10-3 and TRBJ2-5; no reliable D call. Trimming shortened V by 2 bases and J by 5 bases, and 15 bases separated the two germline ends. The CDR3 loop spans 15 amino acids. The germline CDR1 and CDR2 sequences are ENHRY and SYGVKD. CDR3 DNA sequence: TGTGCCATCAGTGAGCCCTATAGGGCGTGGGAGACCCAGTACTTC. It translates to CAISEPYRAWETQYF.

This clonotype was recorded at least ten times. This chain joins TRBV30 and TRBJ1-5; 11 nucleotides match TRBD1. V shed 5 bases and J 6 bases; nucleotides not matched to a gene: 6. CDR3 size: 14 residues. CDR1 is GTSNPN and CDR2 is SVGIG in the germline V gene (reference sequence). This chain's CDR3 is CAWEDRGRGQPQHF. Here the CDR3 DNA reads TGTGCCTGGGAGGACAGGGGGCGAGGTCAGCCCCAGCATTTT.

The V gene is TRBV27, the J gene TRBJ2-5; 8 positions agree with TRBD2. The CDR3 totals 14 residues. V dropped 4 bases and J dropped 5; count of bases not matched to a gene: 6. Germline V CDR1 and CDR2: MNHEY, SMNVEV (reference sequence). CDR3 residues: CASSSKRELETQYF. CDR3 sequence (DNA): TGTGCCAGCAGTTCAAAGCGGGAGTTGGAGACCCAGTACTTC.

V and J are TRBV6-1 and TRBJ1-6, with D perhaps TRBD1 (6 bases). CDR1 is MNHNS and CDR2 is SASEGT in the germline V gene. Trimming took off 2 bases at V and 8 bases at J, with 7 bases between the two ends. CDR3 length: 13 residues. This CDR3 reads CASSENRDSPLHF. DNA for the CDR3: TGTGCCAGCAGTGAAAACAGGGATTCACCCCTCCACTTT.

The rearrangement joins TRBV7-3 to TRBJ2-5; the D gene is possibly TRBD2 (6 bases). The germline V gene has CDR1 SGHTA and CDR2 FQGTGA. The CDR3 totals 14 residues. Trimming stripped 5 bases from V and 4 bases from J, with 14 bases between. CDR3 DNA sequence: TGTGCCAGCAGCCGCGGGGAGGCTGGAGAGACCCAGTACTTC. It encodes CASSRGEAGETQYF.

This chain links TRBV28 with TRBJ2-7, with TRBD1 matching over 10 bases. Germline CDR1 MDHEN, CDR2 SYDVKM. CDR3 length: 14 residues. The V and J ends lost 4 bases and 6 bases, in that order; junction bases with no gene match: 6. CDR3 bases: TGTGCCAGCAGTTCGGGGACAGGGGAACGCGAGCAGTACTTC. Translation: CASSSGTGEREQYF. Variable domain in full (rest from reference TRBV28 and TRBJ2-7): DVKVTQSSRYLVKRTGEKVFLECVQDMDHENMFWYRQDPGLGLRLIYFSYDVKMKEKGDIPEGYSVSREKKERFSLILESASTNQTSMYLCASSSGTGEREQYFGPGTRLTVT.

This clonotype occurred many times. The chain combines TRBV11-3 with TRBJ1-2, with unresolved D. The CDR3 sequence is 14 residues long. The V end was cut by 4 bases, the J end by 4 bases, with 13 bases between. Per the germline V gene, CDR1 is SGHNT and CDR2 is YENEEA. The CDR3 region is CASSSHSTSYGYTF. CDR3 DNA: TGTGCCAGCAGCTCCCATTCGACCTCCTATGGCTACACCTTC.

This clonotype was detected many times. The chain couples TRBV15 to TRBJ2-4, with TRBD1 matching over 8 bases. V dropped 0 bases and J dropped 7; count of bases not matched to a gene: 8. In germline, CDR1 is LNHNV, CDR2 YYDKDF (reference sequence). This CDR3 spans 16 amino acids. CDR3: CATSRDYRGDLNIQYF. CDR3 coding DNA: TGTGCCACCAGCAGAGATTACAGGGGGGATTTGAACATTCAGTACTTC.

The genes are TRBV6-2 or TRBV6-3 and TRBJ1-1; D gene unclear. The V end lost 10 bases, the J end lost 4 bases, and 13 bases lay between the germline ends. Germline V gene data show CDR1 as MNHEY and CDR2 as SVGEGT. The CDR3 spans 12 residues. The CDR3 nucleotides read TGTGCCAATCGACGGGTAGCCACTGAAGCTTTCTTT. Amino acid sequence: CANRRVATEAFF.

The chain carries TRBV6-1 and TRBJ1-5; TRBD1 matches at 9 bases. The CDR3 totals 15 residues. Losses at the gene ends were 4 bases for V and 5 bases for J; bases not matched to a gene: 6. From germline, CDR1 is MNHNS and CDR2 SASEGT. CDR3 coding DNA: TGTGCCAGCAGTGGACCGGGACAGGGATATCAGCCCCAGCATTTT. The encoded protein is CASSGPGQGYQPQHF.

This clonotype was seen at least ten times. The chain carries TRBV11-3 and TRBJ1-1; no firm D call. CDR3 length equals 14 residues. Trimming took 1 base from V and 0 from J, leaving 6 bases between them. The germline V gene encodes CDR1 SGHNT and CDR2 YENEEA. The CDR3 loop reads CASSLGALNTEAFF. The CDR3 bases are TGTGCCAGCAGCTTAGGGGCGTTGAACACTGAAGCTTTCTTT.

The sample holds many counts of this clonotype. This chain links TRBV11-2 with TRBJ1-1; D call uncertain. Trimming cost V 3 bases and J 0 bases, with 17 bases left between them. Germline V lookup: CDR1 SGHAT, CDR2 FQNNGV. The CDR3 sequence is 17 residues long. CDR3 DNA sequence: TGTGCCAGCAGCTTCCCCGGGCGGACGACTATGAACACTGAAGCTTTCTTT. It translates to CASSFPGRTTMNTEAFF.

This sequence joins TRBV6-2 or TRBV6-3 and TRBJ2-7; D perhaps matches TRBD2 (6 bases). Trimming removed 5 bases at V and 5 bases at J, with 16 bases between. Germline lookup yields CDR1 MNHEY and CDR2 SVGEGT. The CDR3 runs to 14 residues. The CDR3 coding sequence is TGTGCCAGCAGTCCCCTTGGGACTGAGGACGAGCAGTACTTC. Protein product: CASSPLGTEDEQYF.

The chain employs TRBV7-2 and TRBJ2-6, with no clear D. CDR3 length: 15 amino acids. Trimming removed 3 bases from V and 0 bases from J, with 6 bases in between. Germline V gives CDR1 SGHTA, CDR2 FQGNSA. This chain's CDR3 is CASSFDDSGANVLTF. As DNA, the CDR3 is TGTGCCAGCAGCTTCGACGACTCTGGGGCCAACGTCCTGACTTTC.

This clonotype ranks as medium-sized. This chain connects TRBV12-3 or TRBV12-4 to TRBJ1-1; tentatively, D is TRBD1 (6 bases). The CDR3 covers 16 residues. Trimming removed 7 bases from V and 6 bases from J, with 24 bases in between. The CDR3 loop is CASIRGGTGRTSEAFF. The CDR3 DNA reads TGTGCCAGCATCAGGGGTGGAACGGGACGGACATCTGAAGCTTTCTTT.

The V call is TRBV7-6, the J call TRBJ1-2, with 7 bases lining up with TRBD1. Unmatched junction bases numbered 8, after V lost 5 bases and J lost 2 bases. Germline-derived CDR1 and CDR2 are SGHVS and FNYEAQ. This CDR3 region has 15 residues. The CDR3 DNA reads TGTGCCAGCAGCCCGACAGGGAGGGGAAACTATGGCTACACCTTC. Amino acid sequence: CASSPTGRGNYGYTF.